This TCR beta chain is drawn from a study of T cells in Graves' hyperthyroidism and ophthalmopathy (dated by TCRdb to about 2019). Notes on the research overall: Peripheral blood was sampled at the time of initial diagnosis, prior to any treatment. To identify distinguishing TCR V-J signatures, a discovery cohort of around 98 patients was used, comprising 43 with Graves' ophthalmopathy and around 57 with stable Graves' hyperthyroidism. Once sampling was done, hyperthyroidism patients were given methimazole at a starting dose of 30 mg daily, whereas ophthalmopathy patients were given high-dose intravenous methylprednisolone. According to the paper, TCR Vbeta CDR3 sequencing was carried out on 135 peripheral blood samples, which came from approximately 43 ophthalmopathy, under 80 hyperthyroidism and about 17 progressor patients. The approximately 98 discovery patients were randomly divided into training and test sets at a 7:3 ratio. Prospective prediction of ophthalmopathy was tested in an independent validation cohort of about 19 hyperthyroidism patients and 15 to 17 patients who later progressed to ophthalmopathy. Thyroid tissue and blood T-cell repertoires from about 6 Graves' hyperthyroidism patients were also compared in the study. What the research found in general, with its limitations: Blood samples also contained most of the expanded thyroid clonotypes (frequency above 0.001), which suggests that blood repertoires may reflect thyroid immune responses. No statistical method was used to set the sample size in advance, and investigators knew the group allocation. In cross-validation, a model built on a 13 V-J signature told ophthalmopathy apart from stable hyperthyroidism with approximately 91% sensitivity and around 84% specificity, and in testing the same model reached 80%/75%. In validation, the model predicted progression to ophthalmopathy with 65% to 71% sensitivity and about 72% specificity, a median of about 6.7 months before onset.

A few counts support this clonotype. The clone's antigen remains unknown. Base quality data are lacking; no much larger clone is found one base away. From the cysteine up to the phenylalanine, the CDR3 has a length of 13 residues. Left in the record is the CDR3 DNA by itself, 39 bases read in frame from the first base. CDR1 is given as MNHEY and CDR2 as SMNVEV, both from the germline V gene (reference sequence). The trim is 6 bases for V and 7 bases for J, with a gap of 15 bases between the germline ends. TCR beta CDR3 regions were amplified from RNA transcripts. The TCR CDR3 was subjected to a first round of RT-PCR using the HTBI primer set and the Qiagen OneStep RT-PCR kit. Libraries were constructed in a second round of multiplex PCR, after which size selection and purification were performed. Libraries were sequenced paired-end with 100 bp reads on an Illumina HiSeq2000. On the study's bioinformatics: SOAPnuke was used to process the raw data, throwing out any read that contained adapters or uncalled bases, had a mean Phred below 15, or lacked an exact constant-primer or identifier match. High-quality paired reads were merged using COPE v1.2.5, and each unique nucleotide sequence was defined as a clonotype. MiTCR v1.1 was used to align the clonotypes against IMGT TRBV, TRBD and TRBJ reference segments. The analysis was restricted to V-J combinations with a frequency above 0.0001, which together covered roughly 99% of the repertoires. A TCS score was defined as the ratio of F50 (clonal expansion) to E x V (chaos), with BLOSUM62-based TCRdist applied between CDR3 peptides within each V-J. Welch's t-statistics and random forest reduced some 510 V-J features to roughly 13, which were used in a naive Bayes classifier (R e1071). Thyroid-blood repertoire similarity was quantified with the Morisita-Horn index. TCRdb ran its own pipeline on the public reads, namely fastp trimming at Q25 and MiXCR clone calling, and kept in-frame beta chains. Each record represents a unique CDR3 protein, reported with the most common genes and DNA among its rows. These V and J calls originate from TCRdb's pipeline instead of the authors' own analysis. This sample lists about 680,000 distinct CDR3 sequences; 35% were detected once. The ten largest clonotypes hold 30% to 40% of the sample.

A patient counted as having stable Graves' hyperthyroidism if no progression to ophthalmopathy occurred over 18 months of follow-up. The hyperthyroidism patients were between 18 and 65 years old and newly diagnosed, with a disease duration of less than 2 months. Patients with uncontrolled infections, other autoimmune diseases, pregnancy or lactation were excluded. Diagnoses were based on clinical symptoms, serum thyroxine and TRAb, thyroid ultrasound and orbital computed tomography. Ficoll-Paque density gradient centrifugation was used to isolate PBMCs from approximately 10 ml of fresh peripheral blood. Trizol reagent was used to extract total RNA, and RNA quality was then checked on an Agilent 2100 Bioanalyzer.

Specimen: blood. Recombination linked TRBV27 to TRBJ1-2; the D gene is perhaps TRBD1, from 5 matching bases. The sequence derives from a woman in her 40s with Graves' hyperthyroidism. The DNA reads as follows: TGTGCCAGCAGACTCAGGGATGTTAGTGGCTACACCTTC. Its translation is CASRLRDVSGYTF.